This entry lists 24 T cell receptor beta chains sequenced from one sample in a study of shared clonotypes between healthy human individuals. TCRdb's table, derived via immunoSEQ multiplex PCR, lists solely in-frame clones and lacks some. The table includes around 700,000 clones, approximately 74% detected once. Sequencing was performed on memory CD4+ T cells sorted from blood. Subset in this sample: CD45RA-negative fraction. The receptors originated from a woman aged 30 to 39 in good health.

This sequence joins TRBV2 and TRBJ2-1, with D unclear. Trimming shortened V by 1 base and J by 2 bases, and 9 bases separated the two germline ends. The CDR3 consists of 15 residues. The V gene's germline CDR1 is SNHLY and CDR2 FYNNEI. This chain's CDR3 is CASSEDTAPYNEQFF. The CDR3 DNA sequence: TGTGCCAGCAGTGAAGACACGGCCCCCTACAATGAGCAGTTCTTC.

This chain links TRBV27 with TRBJ1-1; D not resolved. In germline, CDR1 is MNHEY, CDR2 SMNVEV (reference sequence). Between the trimmed V and J ends, which lost 5 bases and 4 bases, there was a span of 17 bases. CDR3 size: 15 residues. CDR3 protein: CASSPPTGRSTEAFF. The CDR3, as DNA: TGTGCCAGCAGTCCGCCGACGGGAAGGAGCACTGAAGCTTTCTTT.

This clone was counted a few times. The chain has TRBV2 and TRBJ2-7; the D is unclear. CDR1 and CDR2 (germline): SNHLY, FYNNEI. This CDR3 contains 13 residues. Trimming took off 7 bases at V and 6 bases at J, with 16 bases between the two ends. CDR3 sequence: CASTTEFVGEQYF. The CDR3 nucleotides read TGTGCCAGCACAACCGAATTTGTCGGCGAGCAGTACTTC. The variable domain in full, with the rest retrieved from reference TRBV2 and TRBJ2-7, is EPEVTQTPSHQVTQMGQEVILRCVPISNHLYFYWYRQILGQKVEFLVSFYNNEISEKSEIFDDQFSVERPDGSNFTLKIRSTKLEDSAMYFCASTTEFVGEQYFGPGTRLTVT.

This clone was seen a few times. This chain uses TRBV7-3 with TRBJ1-1; 7 bases align to TRBD1. V was pared by 3 bases and J by 4 bases, with 2 bases of the junction left unmatched. The CDR3 is 13 amino acids. CDR1 SGHTA and CDR2 FQGTGA come from the germline V gene. Here the CDR3 DNA reads TGTGCCAGCAGCTTGACAGGGAGCACTGAAGCTTTCTTT. Its protein is CASSLTGSTEAFF. Combining the CDR3 with reference TRBV7-3 and TRBJ1-1 gives the whole variable domain GAGVSQTPSNKVTEKGKYVELRCDPISGHTALYWYRQSLGQGPEFLIYFQGTGAADDSGLPNDRFFAVRPEGSVSTLKIQRTERGDSAVYLCASSLTGSTEAFFGQGTRLTVV.

As for this clone: This CDR3 is also generated by other DNA sequences in the sample. The CDR3 is CASSPGTGPYNEQFF. Here the CDR3 DNA reads TGTGCCAGCAGCCCCGGGACAGGTCCATACAATGAGCAGTTCTTC. The chain couples TRBV11-2 to TRBJ2-1; 8 bases are shared with TRBD1. V gave up 5 bases and J gave up 4 bases; unmatched junction bases: 7. The V gene's germline CDR1 is SGHAT and CDR2 FQNNGV. The CDR3 is 15 amino acids. Full variable domain (rest looked up from reference TRBV11-2 and TRBJ2-1): EAGVAQSPRYKIIEKRQSVAFWCNPISGHATLYWYQQILGQGPKLLIQFQNNGVVDDSQLPKDRFSAERLKGVDSTLKIQPAKLEDSAVYLCASSPGTGPYNEQFFGPGTRLTVL.

The chain couples TRBV5-1 to TRBJ2-7; 9 positions agree with TRBD2. The CDR3 totals 14 residues. Germline trimming cut 3 bases from V and 1 base from J; bases unmatched to any gene: 2. Germline CDR1 reads SGHRS; CDR2 reads YFSETQ. DNA for the CDR3: TGCGCCAGCAGCTACACTAGCGGGTCCTACGAGCAGTACTTC. Protein product: CASSYTSGSYEQYF.

V usage is TRBV7-9 and J usage is TRBJ1-1; no clear D. The CDR3 runs 16 residues. V was shortened by 0 bases and J by 5 bases, with 16 bases between the two germline ends. The germline gives CDR1 SEHNR, CDR2 FQNEAQ (reference sequence). The CDR3 here is CASSLAVGVGETEAFF. In DNA form, the CDR3 reads TGTGCCAGCAGCTTAGCGGTCGGGGTAGGAGAAACTGAAGCTTTCTTT.

Comment on this clone: Other nucleotide sequences in the sample specify the same CDR3. V and J are TRBV5-1 and TRBJ2-1; 8 nucleotides agree with TRBD1. Germline V gene sequence: CDR1 SGHRS, CDR2 YFSETQ. The CDR3 runs 15 residues. Unmatched junction bases numbered 8, after V lost 5 bases and J lost 4 bases. CDR3 bases: TGCGCCAGCAGTCTACAGGGGGGTTCGTACAATGAGCAGTTCTTC. Translated, it gives CASSLQGGSYNEQFF.

The V gene is TRBV6-1, the J gene TRBJ1-3; 8 bases match TRBD1. V shed 7 bases, J shed 3 bases, and the junction held 2 bases outside the gene matches. In germline, CDR1 is MNHNS, CDR2 SASEGT. The CDR3 is made up of 13 amino acids. CDR3 sequence: CASKDRVGNTIYF. The CDR3 DNA reads TGTGCCAGCAAGGACAGGGTTGGAAACACCATATATTTT.

V gene TRBV28 combines with J gene TRBJ1-5; 7 nucleotides line up with TRBD1. The V gene end was trimmed by 2 bases and the J gene end by 3 bases; junction bases not matched to a gene: 7. The germline V gene has CDR1 MDHEN and CDR2 SYDVKM. This CDR3 contains 16 residues. The CDR3 DNA reads as TGTGCCAGCAGTTTAATTAGGGACAGCAACAATCAGCCCCAGCATTTT. This codes for CASSLIRDSNNQPQHF.

In this sample, this clone turned up a few times. This rearrangement joins TRBV11-2 to TRBJ1-5; D is ambiguous. Germline V lookup: CDR1 SGHAT, CDR2 FQNNGV. The CDR3 consists of 13 residues. V was shortened by 4 bases and J by 7 bases, with 11 bases between the two germline ends. The CDR3 nucleotides read TGTGCCAGCAGCTCGCGACCGGACCAGCCCCAGCATTTT. Amino acids: CASSSRPDQPQHF.

The chain carries TRBV29-1 and TRBJ2-7; TRBD1 is a possible D gene (6 bases). Germline V gives CDR1 SQVTM, CDR2 ANQGSEA. Trimming pared 5 bases from V and 0 bases from J, leaving 8 bases between. This CDR3 contains 12 residues. CDR3 bases: TGCAGCGTTCGCAGGGGCTCCTACGAGCAGTACTTC. The encoded protein is CSVRRGSYEQYF.

The J gene is TRBJ1-5, the V gene TRBV6-6; D ambiguous. Germline V gene data show CDR1 as MNHNY and CDR2 as SVGAGI (reference sequence). V dropped 2 bases and J dropped 0 bases, with 11 bases sitting between them. The CDR3 is 16 amino acids. The CDR3: CASSYVWEISNQPQHF. The CDR3 nucleotides read TGTGCCAGCAGTTACGTTTGGGAAATTAGCAATCAGCCCCAGCATTTT.

The V and J genes are TRBV28 and TRBJ2-7; 7 bases align to TRBD1. The germline V gene encodes CDR1 MDHEN and CDR2 SYDVKM. This CDR3 spans 16 amino acids. Trimming cost V 6 bases and J 4 bases; bases outside gene matches: 15. The CDR3 DNA is TGTGCCAGCAGAGGCGACCCCGGGACAGCGGAATACGAGCAGTACTTC. Translated, it gives CASRGDPGTAEYEQYF. Looking up the rest from reference TRBV28 and TRBJ2-7 gives the full variable domain: DVKVTQSSRYLVKRTGEKVFLECVQDMDHENMFWYRQDPGLGLRLIYFSYDVKMKEKGDIPEGYSVSREKKERFSLILESASTNQTSMYLCASRGDPGTAEYEQYFGPGTRLTVT.

The rearrangement joins TRBV19 to TRBJ2-1, with no clear D. The length of the CDR3 is 12 residues. The germline gives CDR1 LNHDA, CDR2 SQIVND (reference sequence). V was shortened by 6 bases and J by 7 bases, with 10 bases between the two germline ends. The CDR3 bases are TGTGCCAGTAGACAAAGTGGGAATGAGCAGTTCTTC. Protein product: CASRQSGNEQFF.

This clone turned up a few times. V and J are TRBV28 and TRBJ2-7; perhaps TRBD1 as D (5 bases). V lost 7 bases and J 0 bases, leaving 16 bases between the germline ends. The CDR3 length is 15 residues. Germline CDR1 and CDR2: MDHEN and SYDVKM. The CDR3 DNA is TGTGCCAGCACCCCCTTTAGACAGAACTCCTACGAGCAGTACTTC. This sequence encodes CASTPFRQNSYEQYF.

This clone turned up a few times. The chain recombines TRBV27 with TRBJ2-3; D remains ambiguous. V was cut by 9 bases and J by 0 bases, with 7 bases left in between. Germline loops: CDR1 MNHEY, CDR2 SMNVEV (reference sequence). The CDR3 is made up of 12 amino acids. The DNA for the CDR3 is TGTGCCAGTGCCCCTAGCACAGATACGCAGTATTTT. It translates to CASAPSTDTQYF.

A word on this clone: The same CDR3 is also encoded by other DNA sequences in this sample. This chain joins TRBV7-9 and TRBJ2-5; 8 nucleotides align to TRBD2. Germline V CDR1 and CDR2: SEHNR, FQNEAQ (reference sequence). The CDR3 is 14 residues long. Germline trimming cut 0 bases from V and 5 bases from J; bases unmatched to any gene: 2. DNA of the CDR3: TGTGCCAGCAGCTTAGCCCTAGCGGGCGAGACCCAGTACTTC. Translated: CASSLALAGETQYF.

With regard to this clone: Different DNA sequences within this sample yield the same CDR3. The chain is built from TRBV20-1 and TRBJ2-7, with a weak D call TRBD2 (5 bases). Trimming removed 5 bases from V and 1 base from J, with 6 bases in between. Germline V gene data show CDR1 as DFQATT and CDR2 as SNEGSKA (reference sequence). The CDR3 loop spans 11 amino acids. The CDR3 bases are TGCAGTGCTTGGGAGTCCTACGAGCAGTACTTC. This codes for CSAWESYEQYF.

Note on this clone: Different DNA sequences within this sample yield the same CDR3. This rearrangement joins TRBV10-1 to TRBJ2-1; 10 bases fit TRBD2. This CDR3 comprises 15 residues. The V gene's germline CDR1 is WNHNN and CDR2 SYGVQD (reference sequence). Trimming took 3 bases from V and 4 from J; bases not matched to a gene: 3. The CDR3 bases are TGCGCCAGCAGTGACTCTAGCGGGAGTTACAATGAGCAGTTCTTC. This translates into CASSDSSGSYNEQFF.

The chain uses TRBV2 and TRBJ2-7, with D possibly TRBD1 on 5 matching bases. CDR3 size: 12 residues. Trimming pared 5 bases from V and 4 bases from J, leaving 9 bases between. Germline CDR1 and CDR2: SNHLY and FYNNEI. In DNA, the CDR3 is TGTGCCAGCAGTCGCAGGGAATACGAGCAGTACTTC. It specifies CASSRREYEQYF.

The chain links TRBV5-8 to TRBJ2-2; TRBD1 agrees at 9 bases. V lost 3 bases, J lost 4 bases, and 4 bases stayed unmatched. CDR1 SGHTS and CDR2 YDEGEE come from the germline V gene. This CDR3 is 15 amino acids long. The CDR3 here is CASSYRGLVTGELFF. For the CDR3, the DNA is TGTGCCAGCAGCTACAGGGGGCTGGTCACCGGGGAGCTGTTTTTT.

The chain uses TRBV10-3 and TRBJ2-2; the D gene is possibly TRBD2 (6 bases). The CDR3 extends over 13 amino acids. V was trimmed by 5 bases and J by 6 bases, leaving 10 bases between them. Germline V gene sequence: CDR1 ENHRY, CDR2 SYGVKD. The CDR3 DNA sequence: TGTGCCATCAGTTTCGGGGGTCCCGGGGAGCTGTTTTTT. Translated: CAISFGGPGELFF.

This chain joins TRBV6-5 and TRBJ1-1; D may be TRBD1 (5 bases). This CDR3 contains 13 residues. Trimming removed 1 base at V and 4 bases at J, with 7 bases between. Germline V gene lookup returns CDR1 MNHEY and CDR2 SVGAGI. The CDR3 DNA reads as TGTGCCAGCAGTTACTATGGGGGCACTGAAGCTTTCTTT. Translating it yields CASSYYGGTEAFF.